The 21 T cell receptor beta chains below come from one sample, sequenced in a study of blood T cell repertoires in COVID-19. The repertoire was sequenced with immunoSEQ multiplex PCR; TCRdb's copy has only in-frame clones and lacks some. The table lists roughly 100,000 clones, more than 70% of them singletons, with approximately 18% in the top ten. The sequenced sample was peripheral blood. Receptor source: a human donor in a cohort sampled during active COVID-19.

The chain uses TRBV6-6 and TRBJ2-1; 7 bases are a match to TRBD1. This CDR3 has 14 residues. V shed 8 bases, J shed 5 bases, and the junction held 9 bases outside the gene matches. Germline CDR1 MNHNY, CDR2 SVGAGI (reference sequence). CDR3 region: CASGQQGKDNEQFF. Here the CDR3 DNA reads TGTGCCAGCGGTCAACAGGGGAAGGACAATGAGCAGTTCTTC.

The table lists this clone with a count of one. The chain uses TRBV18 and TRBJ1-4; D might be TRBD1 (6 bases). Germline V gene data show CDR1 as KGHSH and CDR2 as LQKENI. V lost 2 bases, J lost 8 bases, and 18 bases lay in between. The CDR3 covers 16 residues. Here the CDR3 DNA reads TGTGCCAGCTCACCAGGGCCTGAGACAGGCGGCGAAAAACTGTTTTTT. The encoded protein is CASSPGPETGGEKLFF.

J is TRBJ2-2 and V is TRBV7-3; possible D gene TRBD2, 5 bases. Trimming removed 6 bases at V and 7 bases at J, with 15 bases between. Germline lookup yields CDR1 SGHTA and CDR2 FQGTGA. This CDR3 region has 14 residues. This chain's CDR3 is CASRLAGKGGELFF. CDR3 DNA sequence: TGTGCCAGCAGACTTGCGGGCAAGGGCGGGGAGCTGTTTTTT.

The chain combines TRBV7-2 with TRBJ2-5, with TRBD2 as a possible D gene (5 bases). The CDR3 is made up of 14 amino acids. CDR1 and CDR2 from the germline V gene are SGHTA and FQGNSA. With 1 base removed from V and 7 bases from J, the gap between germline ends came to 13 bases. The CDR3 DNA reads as TGTGCCAGCAGCTTAGTTCTCCCCCGGGGGACCCAGTACTTC. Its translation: CASSLVLPRGTQYF.

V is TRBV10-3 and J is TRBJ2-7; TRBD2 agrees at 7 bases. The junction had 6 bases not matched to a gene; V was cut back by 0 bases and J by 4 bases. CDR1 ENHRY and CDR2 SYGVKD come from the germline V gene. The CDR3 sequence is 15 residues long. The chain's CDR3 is CAISESERGVYEQYF. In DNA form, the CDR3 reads TGTGCCATCAGTGAGTCTGAACGGGGGGTTTACGAGCAGTACTTC.

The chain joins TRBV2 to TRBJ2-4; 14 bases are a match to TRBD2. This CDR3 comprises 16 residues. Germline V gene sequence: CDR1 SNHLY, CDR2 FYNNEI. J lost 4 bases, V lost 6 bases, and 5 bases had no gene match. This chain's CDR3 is CASRERLAGGKNIQYF. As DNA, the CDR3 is TGTGCCAGCAGGGAAAGACTAGCGGGGGGGAAAAACATTCAGTACTTC.

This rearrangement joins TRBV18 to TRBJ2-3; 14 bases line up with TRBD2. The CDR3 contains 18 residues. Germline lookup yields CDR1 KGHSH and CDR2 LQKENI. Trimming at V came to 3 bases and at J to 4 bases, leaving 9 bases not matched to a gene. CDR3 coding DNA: TGTGCCAGCTCACCCGGAACCCGACTAGCGGGGGGGGCAGATACGCAGTATTTT. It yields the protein CASSPGTRLAGGADTQYF.

The CDR3 loop reads CASSAAGTATGELFF. CDR3 bases: TGTGCCAGTAGTGCGGCCGGGACTGCCACCGGGGAGCTGTTTTTT. J is TRBJ2-2 and V is TRBV19; maybe TRBD2 (6 bases). V was pared by 5 bases and J by 4 bases, with 14 bases between. Germline V gene sequence: CDR1 LNHDA, CDR2 SQIVND (reference sequence). The CDR3 is 15 residues long.

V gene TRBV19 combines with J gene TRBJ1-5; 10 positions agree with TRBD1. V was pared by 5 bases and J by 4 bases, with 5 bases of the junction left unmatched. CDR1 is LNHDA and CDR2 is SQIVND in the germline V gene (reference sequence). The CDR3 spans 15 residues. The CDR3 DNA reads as TGTGCCAGTAGTGCGACAGGGGGCCGAAATCAGCCCCAGCATTTT. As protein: CASSATGGRNQPQHF.

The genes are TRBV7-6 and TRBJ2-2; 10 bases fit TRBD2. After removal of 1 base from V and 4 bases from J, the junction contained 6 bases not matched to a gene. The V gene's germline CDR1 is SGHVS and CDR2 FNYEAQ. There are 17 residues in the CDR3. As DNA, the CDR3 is TGTGCCAGCAGCTTAGTTACTAGCGGGACGAGCACCGGGGAGCTGTTTTTT. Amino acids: CASSLVTSGTSTGELFF.

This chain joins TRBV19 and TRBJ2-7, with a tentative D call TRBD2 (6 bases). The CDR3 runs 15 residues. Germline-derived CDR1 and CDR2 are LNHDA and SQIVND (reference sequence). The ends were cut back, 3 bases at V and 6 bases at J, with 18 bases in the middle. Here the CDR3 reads CASSIGSTGTAEQYF. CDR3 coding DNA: TGTGCCAGTAGTATTGGGTCGACGGGGACTGCCGAGCAGTACTTC.

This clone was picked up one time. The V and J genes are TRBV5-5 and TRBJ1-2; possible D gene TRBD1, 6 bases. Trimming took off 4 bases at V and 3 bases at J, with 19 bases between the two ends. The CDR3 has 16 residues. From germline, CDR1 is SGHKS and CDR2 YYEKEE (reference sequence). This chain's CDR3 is CASSGTAGASDYGYTF. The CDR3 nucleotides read TGTGCCAGCAGCGGCACCGCAGGGGCGTCGGACTATGGCTACACCTTC.

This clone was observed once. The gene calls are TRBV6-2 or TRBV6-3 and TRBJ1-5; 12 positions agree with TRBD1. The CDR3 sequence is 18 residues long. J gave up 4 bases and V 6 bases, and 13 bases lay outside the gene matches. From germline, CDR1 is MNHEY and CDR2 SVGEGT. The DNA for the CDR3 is TGTGCCAGCAGCCTGGGTTTAGCGGGACAGGGGGCGAATCAGCCCCAGCATTTT. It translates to CASSLGLAGQGANQPQHF.

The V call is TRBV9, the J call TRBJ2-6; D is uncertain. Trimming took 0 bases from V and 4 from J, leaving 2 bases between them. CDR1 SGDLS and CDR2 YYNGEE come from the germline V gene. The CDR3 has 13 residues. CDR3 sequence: CASSVAGANVLTF. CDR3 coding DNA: TGTGCCAGCAGCGTAGCAGGGGCCAACGTCCTGACTTTC. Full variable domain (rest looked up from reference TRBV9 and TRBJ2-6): DSGVTQTPKHLITATGQRVTLRCSPRSGDLSVYWYQQSLDQGLQFLIQYYNGEERAKGNILERFSAQQFPDLHSELNLSSLELGDSALYFCASSVAGANVLTFGAGSRLTVL.

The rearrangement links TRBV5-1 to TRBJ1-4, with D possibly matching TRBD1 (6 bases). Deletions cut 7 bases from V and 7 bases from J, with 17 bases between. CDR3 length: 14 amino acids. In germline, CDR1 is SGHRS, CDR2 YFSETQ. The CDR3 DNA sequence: TGCGCCAGCGGGCTACAGGGATTAGGTGAAAAACTGTTTTTT. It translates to CASGLQGLGEKLFF.

This CDR3 reads CSVEAQGYGYTF. CDR3 nucleotides: TGCAGCGTTGAAGCCCAGGGCTACGGCTACACCTTC. V gene TRBV29-1 combines with J gene TRBJ1-2; possibly TRBD1 for D (5 bases). Deletions cut 1 base from V and 8 bases from J, with 11 bases between. This CDR3 contains 12 residues. Germline-derived CDR1 and CDR2 are SQVTM and ANQGSEA.

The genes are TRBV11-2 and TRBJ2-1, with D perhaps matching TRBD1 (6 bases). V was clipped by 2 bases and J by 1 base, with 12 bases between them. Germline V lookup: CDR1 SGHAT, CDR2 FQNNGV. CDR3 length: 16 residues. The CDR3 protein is CASSLRQDRSYNEQFF. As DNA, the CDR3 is TGTGCCAGCAGCTTAAGACAGGACCGATCCTACAATGAGCAGTTCTTC.

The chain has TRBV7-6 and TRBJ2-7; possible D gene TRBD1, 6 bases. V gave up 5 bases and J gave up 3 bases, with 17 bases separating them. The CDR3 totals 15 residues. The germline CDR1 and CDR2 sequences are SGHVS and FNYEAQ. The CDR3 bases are TGTGCCAGCAGCGTCGGACCGTCGACAGGCTACGAGCAGTACTTC. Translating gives CASSVGPSTGYEQYF.

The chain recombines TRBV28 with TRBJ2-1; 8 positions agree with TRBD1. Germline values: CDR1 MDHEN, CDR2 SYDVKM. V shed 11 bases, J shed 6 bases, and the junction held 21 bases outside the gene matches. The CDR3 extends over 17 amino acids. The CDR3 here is CAVAPSSGTGIFNEQFF. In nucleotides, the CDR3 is TGTGCCGTCGCCCCCTCTTCTGGGACAGGCATTTTCAATGAGCAGTTCTTC.

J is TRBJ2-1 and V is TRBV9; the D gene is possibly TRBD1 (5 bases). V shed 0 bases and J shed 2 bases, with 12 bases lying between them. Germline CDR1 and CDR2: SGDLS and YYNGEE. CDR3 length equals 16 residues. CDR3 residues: CASSVGFPGPYNEQFF. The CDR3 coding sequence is TGTGCCAGCAGCGTAGGTTTCCCAGGGCCCTACAATGAGCAGTTCTTC.

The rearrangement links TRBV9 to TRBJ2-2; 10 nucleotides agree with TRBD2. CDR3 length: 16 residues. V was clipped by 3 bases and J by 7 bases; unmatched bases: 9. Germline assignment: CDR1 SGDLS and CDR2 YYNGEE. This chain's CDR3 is CASSASGTSAGGELFF. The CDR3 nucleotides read TGTGCCAGCAGCGCTTCCGGGACTAGCGCGGGCGGGGAGCTGTTTTTT.